The 2 T cell receptor beta chains in this list originate from one sample, sequenced in a study of blood T cells in healthy people across ages. The second PCR ran about 6 to 11 cycles with a sample-barcoded 5' primer and J-beta primers. TCRdb redid the calling of the 5' RACE reads with MiXCR, one entry per CDR3 protein. In the table there are fewer than 900,000 distinct CDR3 sequences, 49% of which are singletons. Sequencing input: blood. These receptors originate from a woman aged 60 to 75 in good health.

The V call is TRBV12-3 or TRBV12-4, the J call TRBJ2-1, with TRBD2 matching 8 bases. The tail of the sequence fits TRBJ2-7 better, so the J call may be wrong. The CDR3 is made up of 14 amino acids. The DNA for the CDR3 is TGTGCCAGCAGTGTTGGGACTAGGTTGAATGAGCAGTACTTC. It yields the protein CASSVGTRLNEQYF.

Only a few counts were recorded for this clonotype. The chain uses TRBV27 and TRBJ2-1, with 8 bases matching TRBD2. This CDR3 has 16 amino acids. V lost 3 bases and J lost 5; bases outside the gene matches: 9. Per germline, CDR1 MNHEY and CDR2 SMNVEV (reference sequence). For the CDR3, the DNA is TGTGCCAGCAGTTTGTCCGGGACTAGGCGTAACAATGAGCAGTTCTTC. Translating it yields CASSLSGTRRNNEQFF.